Below are 5 T cell receptor beta chains sequenced from a single sample in a study of monozygotic twins with inflammatory bowel disease. Each CDR3 protein gets one entry in TCRdb, which reprocessed the 5' RACE reads and gives no DNA. This listing includes approximately 150,000 distinct CDR3 sequences. The sample was blood. These TCRs come from a human donor with ulcerative colitis or Crohn's disease, or a healthy co-twin of an affected twin (not recorded which).

The V call is TRBV5-6, the J call TRBJ2-2; TCRdb selects TRBD2, and the lack of DNA leaves this call unchecked. Per the germline V gene, CDR1 is SGHDT and CDR2 is YYEEEE. This CDR3 comprises 16 residues. The CDR3 reads CASYRTGTRNTGELFF.

V gene TRBV7-2 combines with J gene TRBJ2-5; as DNA is missing, the TRBD1 call by TCRdb cannot be tested. The germline V gene encodes CDR1 SGHTA and CDR2 FQGNSA. This CDR3 has 15 residues. This CDR3 is CASSPMDGPVETQYF.

V usage is TRBV5-7 and J usage is TRBJ2-3. TRBV5-7 is annotated as an ORF whose role is uncertain. This CDR3 comprises 15 residues. The CDR3 spells CASSLKGLPTDTQYF.

The chain joins TRBV5-1 to TRBJ1-5; the TCRdb call, TRBD1, lacks DNA for checking. This CDR3 contains 16 residues. The germline gives CDR1 SGHRS, CDR2 YFSETQ. The CDR3 region is CASSLAGAGGNQPQHF. Looking up the rest from reference TRBV5-1 and TRBJ1-5 gives the full variable domain: KAGVTQTPRYLIKTRGQQVTLSCSPISGHRSVSWYQQTPGQGLQFLFEYFSETQRNKGNFPGRFSGRQFSNSRSEMNVSTLELGDSALYLCASSLAGAGGNQPQHFGDGTRLSIL.

The rearrangement joins TRBV30 to TRBJ2-2; TCRdb picks TRBD1, but there is no DNA to check that call. The CDR3 has 17 amino acids. Germline loops: CDR1 GTSNPN, CDR2 SVGIG (reference sequence). CDR3 in amino acids: CAWSSRTVPWGTGELFF.